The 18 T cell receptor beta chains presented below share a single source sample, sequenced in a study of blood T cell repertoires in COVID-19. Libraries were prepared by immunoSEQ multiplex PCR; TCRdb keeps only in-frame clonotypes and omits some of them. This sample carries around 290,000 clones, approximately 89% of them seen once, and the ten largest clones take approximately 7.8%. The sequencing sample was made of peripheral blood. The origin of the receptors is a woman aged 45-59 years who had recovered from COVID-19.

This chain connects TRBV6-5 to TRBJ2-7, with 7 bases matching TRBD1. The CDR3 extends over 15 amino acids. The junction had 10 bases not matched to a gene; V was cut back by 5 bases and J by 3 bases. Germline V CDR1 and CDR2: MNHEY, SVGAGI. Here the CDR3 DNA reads TGTGCCAGCAGTAGGGACAGCGCGGGTCGCTACGAGCAGTACTTC. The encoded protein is CASSRDSAGRYEQYF.

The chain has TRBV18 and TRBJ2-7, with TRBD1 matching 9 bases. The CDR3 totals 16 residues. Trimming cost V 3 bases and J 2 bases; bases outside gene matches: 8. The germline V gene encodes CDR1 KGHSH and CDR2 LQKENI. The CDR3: CASSPRDRGGPYEQYF. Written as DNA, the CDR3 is TGTGCCAGCTCACCGAGAGACAGGGGGGGGCCCTACGAGCAGTACTTC.

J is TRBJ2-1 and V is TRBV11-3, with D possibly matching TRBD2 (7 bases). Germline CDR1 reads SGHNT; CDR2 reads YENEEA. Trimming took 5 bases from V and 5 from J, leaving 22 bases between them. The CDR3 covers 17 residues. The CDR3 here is CASSPTNKGGPNNEQFF. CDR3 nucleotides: TGTGCCAGCAGCCCAACTAATAAGGGGGGGCCGAACAATGAGCAGTTCTTC.

Written as DNA, the CDR3 is TGTGCCAGCAGCTTAGAGTCCCGGACTGGCTACGAGCAGTACTTC. Its translation is CASSLESRTGYEQYF. V usage is TRBV7-2 and J usage is TRBJ2-7; a weak D match, TRBD2 (5 bases). The V end was cut by 1 base, the J end by 3 bases, with 13 bases between. The CDR3 covers 15 residues. Per germline, CDR1 SGHTA and CDR2 FQGNSA. Together with reference TRBV7-2 and TRBJ2-7, the CDR3 gives the full variable domain: GAGVSQSPSNKVTEKGKDVELRCDPISGHTALYWYRQSLGQGLEFLIYFQGNSAPDKSGLPSDRFSAERTGGSVSTLTIQRTQQEDSAVYLCASSLESRTGYEQYFGPGTRLTVT.

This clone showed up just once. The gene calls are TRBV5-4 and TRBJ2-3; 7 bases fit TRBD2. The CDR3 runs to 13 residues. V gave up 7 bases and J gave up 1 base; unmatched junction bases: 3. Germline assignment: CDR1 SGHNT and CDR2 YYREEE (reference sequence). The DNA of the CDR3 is TGTGCCAGCCGGGAGGCGGGCACAGATACGCAGTATTTT. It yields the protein CASREAGTDTQYF.

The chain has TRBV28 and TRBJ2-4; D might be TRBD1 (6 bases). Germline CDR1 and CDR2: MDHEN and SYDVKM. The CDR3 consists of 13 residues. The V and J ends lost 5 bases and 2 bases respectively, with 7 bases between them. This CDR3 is CASSQGTKNIQYF. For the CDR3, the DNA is TGTGCCAGCAGTCAGGGGACCAAAAACATTCAGTACTTC.

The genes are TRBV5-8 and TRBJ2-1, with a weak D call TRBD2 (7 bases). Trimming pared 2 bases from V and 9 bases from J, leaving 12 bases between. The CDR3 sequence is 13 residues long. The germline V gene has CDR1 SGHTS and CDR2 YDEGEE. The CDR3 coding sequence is TGTGCCAGCAGCTTAGGGGGGGCCGGTGAGCAGTTCTTC. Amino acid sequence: CASSLGGAGEQFF.

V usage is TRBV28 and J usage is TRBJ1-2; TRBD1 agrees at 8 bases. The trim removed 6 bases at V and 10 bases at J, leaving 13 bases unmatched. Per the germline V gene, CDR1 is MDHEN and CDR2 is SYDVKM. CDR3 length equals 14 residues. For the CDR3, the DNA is TGTGCCAGCAGAACCCCTTTGGACAGGGTATTCTACACCTTC. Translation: CASRTPLDRVFYTF.

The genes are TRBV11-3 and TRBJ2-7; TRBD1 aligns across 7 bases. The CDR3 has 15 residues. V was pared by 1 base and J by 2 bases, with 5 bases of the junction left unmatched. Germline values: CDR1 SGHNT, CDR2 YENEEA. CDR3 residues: CASSLGQGLPYEQYF. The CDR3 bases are TGTGCCAGCAGCTTAGGACAGGGCTTGCCCTACGAGCAGTACTTC.

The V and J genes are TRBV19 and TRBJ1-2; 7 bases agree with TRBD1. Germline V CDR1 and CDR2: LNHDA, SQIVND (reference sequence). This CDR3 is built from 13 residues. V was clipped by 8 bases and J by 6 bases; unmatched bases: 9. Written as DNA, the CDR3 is TGTGCCAGTTCGACTTTACAGGGGAATGGCTACACCTTC. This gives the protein CASSTLQGNGYTF.

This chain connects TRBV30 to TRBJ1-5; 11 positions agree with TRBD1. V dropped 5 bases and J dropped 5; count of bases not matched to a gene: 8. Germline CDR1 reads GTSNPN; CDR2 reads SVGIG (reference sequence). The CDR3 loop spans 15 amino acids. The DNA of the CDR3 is TGTGCCTGGGGGTTCGGGACAGGGGGATATCAGCCCCAGCATTTT. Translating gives CAWGFGTGGYQPQHF.

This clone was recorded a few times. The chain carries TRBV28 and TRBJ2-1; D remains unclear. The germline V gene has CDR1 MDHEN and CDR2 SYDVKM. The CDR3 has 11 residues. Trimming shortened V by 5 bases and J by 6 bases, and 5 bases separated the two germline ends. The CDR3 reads CASSPFNEQFF. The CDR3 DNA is TGTGCCAGCAGTCCCTTCAATGAGCAGTTCTTC.

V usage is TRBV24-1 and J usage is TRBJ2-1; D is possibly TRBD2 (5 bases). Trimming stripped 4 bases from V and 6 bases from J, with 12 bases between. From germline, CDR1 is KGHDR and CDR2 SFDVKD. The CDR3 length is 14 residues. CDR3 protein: CATSDRRTGNEQFF. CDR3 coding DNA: TGTGCCACCAGTGACAGAAGGACTGGCAATGAGCAGTTCTTC.

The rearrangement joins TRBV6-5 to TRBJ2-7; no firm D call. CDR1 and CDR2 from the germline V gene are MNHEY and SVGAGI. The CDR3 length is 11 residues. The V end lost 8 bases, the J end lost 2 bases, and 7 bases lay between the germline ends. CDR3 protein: CASQSPYEQYF. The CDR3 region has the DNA TGTGCCAGCCAGTCCCCCTACGAGCAGTACTTC.

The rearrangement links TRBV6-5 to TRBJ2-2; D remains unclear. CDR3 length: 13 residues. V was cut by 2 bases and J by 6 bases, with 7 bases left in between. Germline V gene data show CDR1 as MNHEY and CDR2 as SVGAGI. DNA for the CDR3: TGTGCCAGCAGTTACCTTAGCCCCGGGGAGCTGTTTTTT. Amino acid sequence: CASSYLSPGELFF.

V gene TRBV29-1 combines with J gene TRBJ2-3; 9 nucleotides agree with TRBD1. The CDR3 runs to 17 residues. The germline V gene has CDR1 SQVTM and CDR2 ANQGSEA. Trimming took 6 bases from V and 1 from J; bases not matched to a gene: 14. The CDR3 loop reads CSVAGQGVYWGTDTQYF. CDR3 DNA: TGCAGCGTAGCGGGACAGGGAGTTTACTGGGGCACAGATACGCAGTATTTT.

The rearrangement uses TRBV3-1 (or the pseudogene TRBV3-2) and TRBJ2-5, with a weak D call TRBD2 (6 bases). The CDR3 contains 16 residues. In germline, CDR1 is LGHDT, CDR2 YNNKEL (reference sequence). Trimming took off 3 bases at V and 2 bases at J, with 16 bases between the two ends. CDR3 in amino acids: CASSQRGAGKQETQYF. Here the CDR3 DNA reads TGTGCCAGCAGCCAGCGAGGGGCGGGGAAGCAAGAGACCCAGTACTTC.

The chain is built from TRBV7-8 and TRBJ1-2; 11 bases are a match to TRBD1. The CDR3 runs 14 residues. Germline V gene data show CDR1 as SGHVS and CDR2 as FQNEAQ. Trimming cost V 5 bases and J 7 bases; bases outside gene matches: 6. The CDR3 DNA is TGTGCCAGCAGCGTCCGGGACAGGGGGTTTGGCTACACCTTC. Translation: CASSVRDRGFGYTF.